These 5 T cell receptor beta chains were all obtained from the same sample, sequenced in a study of blood T cells in healthy people across ages. Primed by a sample-barcoded 5' primer and a J-beta primer mix, a second PCR proceeded for roughly 7 to 11 cycles. TCRdb passed the 5' RACE reads through MiXCR, listing each CDR3 protein once. This table has about 1,400,000 distinct CDR3 sequences, roughly 60% appearing once. Sequencing was carried out using blood. These receptors were taken from a man between 18 and 35 years old in good health.

This clonotype was counted only a few times. This rearrangement joins TRBV7-2 to TRBJ2-7; TRBD1 matches 10 bases. J was trimmed by 5 bases and V by 5 bases; bases with no gene match: 9. The CDR3 has 15 amino acids. Germline-derived CDR1 and CDR2 are SGHTA and FQGNSA. The CDR3 region is CASSPGTGEVHEQYF. The CDR3 DNA follows: TGTGCCAGCAGCCCAGGGACAGGGGAGGTCCACGAGCAGTACTTC.

The V gene is TRBV7-9, the J gene TRBJ2-5; D ambiguous. The tail of the sequence fits TRBJ2-7 better, so the J call may be wrong. The CDR3 has 13 residues. The germline gives CDR1 SEHNR, CDR2 FQNEAQ (reference sequence). The CDR3 DNA is TGTGCCAGCAGCTTACAGTCCTTCGTCGAGCAGTACTTC. This encodes CASSLQSFVEQYF.

The V and J genes are TRBV6-6 and TRBJ2-1; 12 bases fit TRBD1. The CDR3 runs to 17 residues. From germline, CDR1 is MNHNY and CDR2 SVGAGI (reference sequence). The V segment lost 4 bases and the J segment 7 bases; nucleotides outside the gene matches: 11. Here the CDR3 reads CASSFGTGGGGWNEQFF. The CDR3 bases are TGTGCCAGCAGTTTCGGGACAGGGGGCGGGGGGTGGAATGAGCAGTTCTTC.

This clonotype was seen ten or more times. The gene calls are TRBV28 and TRBJ2-7, with 9 bases matching TRBD1. With V trimmed by 6 bases and J by 7 bases, 7 bases remained unmatched. Germline CDR1 is MDHEN and CDR2 is SYDVKM. The length of the CDR3 is 13 residues. In DNA, the CDR3 is TGTGCCAGCAGCCGACAGGGGGGTAATGAGCAGTACTTC. It yields the protein CASSRQGGNEQYF.

There are a few counts of this clonotype. CDR3 amino acids: CASSLAGGGIQYF. For the CDR3, the DNA is TGTGCCAGCAGCTTAGCGGGAGGGGGGATTCAGTACTTC. The chain links TRBV7-2 to TRBJ2-4; possibly TRBD2 for D (7 bases). This CDR3 region has 13 residues. Germline CDR1 SGHTA, CDR2 FQGNSA. Trimming cost V 0 bases and J 10 bases, with 10 bases left between them.